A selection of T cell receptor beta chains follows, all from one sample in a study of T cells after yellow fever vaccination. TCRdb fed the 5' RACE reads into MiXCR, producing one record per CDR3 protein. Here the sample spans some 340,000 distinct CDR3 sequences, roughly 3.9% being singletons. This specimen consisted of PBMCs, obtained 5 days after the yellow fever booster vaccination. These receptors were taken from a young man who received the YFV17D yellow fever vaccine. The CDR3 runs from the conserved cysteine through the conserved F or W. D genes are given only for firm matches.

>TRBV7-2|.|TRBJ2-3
CASSTLNPGRDLRTHTQYF
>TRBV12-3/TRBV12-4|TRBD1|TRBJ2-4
CASSTGTPGQGNKNIQYF
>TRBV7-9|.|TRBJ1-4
CASSLEGEEKLFF
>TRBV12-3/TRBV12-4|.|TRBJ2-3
CASSFVGVKRLHTDTQYF
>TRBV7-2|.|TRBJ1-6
CASSLDGQSYSPLHF
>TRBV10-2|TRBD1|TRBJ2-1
CASSLLDREINEQFF
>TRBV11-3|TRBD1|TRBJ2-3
CASSLAGTGPNTQYF
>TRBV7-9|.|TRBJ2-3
CASSPGPGGTDTQYF
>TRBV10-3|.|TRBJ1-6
CAISERRAGSNSPLHF
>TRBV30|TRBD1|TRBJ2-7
CAWSAGQGTYEQYF
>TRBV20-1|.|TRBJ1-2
CSAQTTGRASYGYTF
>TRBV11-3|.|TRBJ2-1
CASSLRNRNEQFF
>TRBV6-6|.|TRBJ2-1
CASSYPSGSNEQFF
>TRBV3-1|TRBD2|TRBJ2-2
CASSHSGLAGGHRTGELFF
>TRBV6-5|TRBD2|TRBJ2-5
CASCQLAGPGETQYF
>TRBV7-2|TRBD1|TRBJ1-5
CASSLARDRGGSQPQHF
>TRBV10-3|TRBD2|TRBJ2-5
CATVAGAQETQYF
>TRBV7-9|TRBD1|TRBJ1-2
CASSANAGTGRGYTF
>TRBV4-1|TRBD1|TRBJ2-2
CASSQEGRDRTGELFF
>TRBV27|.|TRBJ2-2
CASTRQGGTGELFF
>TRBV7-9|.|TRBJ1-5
CASSSHSNQPQHF
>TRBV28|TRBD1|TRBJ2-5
CASSHWTGGAETQYF
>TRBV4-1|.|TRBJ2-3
CASSPRAGGERITTDTQYF
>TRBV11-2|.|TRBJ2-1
CASSIFYTSSYNEQFF
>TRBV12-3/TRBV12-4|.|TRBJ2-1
CASSTRANNEQFF
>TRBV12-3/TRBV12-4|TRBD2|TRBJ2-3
CASSLRSPSGGARTDTQYF
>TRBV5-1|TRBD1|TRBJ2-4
CASSSRDRGDIQYF
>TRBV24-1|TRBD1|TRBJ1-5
CATSDPGQGTNQPQHF
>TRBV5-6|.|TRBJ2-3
CASSLVSAAADTQYF
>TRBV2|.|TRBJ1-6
CASSLGRKPLHF
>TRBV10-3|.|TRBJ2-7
CATRLSTGQDGGEQYF
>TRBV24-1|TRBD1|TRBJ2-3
CATSPTGRGEDTQYF
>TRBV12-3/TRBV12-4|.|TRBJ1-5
CASSFWQGNQPQHF
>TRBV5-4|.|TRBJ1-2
CASSLGVSYGYTF
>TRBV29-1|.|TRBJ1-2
CSASRGPGGYTF
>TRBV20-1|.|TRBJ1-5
CSAPTPGWPQHF
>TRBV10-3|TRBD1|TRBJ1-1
CAIRDRGDTEAFF
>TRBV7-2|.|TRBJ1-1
CASSPRGDSEAFF
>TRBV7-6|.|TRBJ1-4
CASSPTNKKLFF
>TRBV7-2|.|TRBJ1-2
CASSLAQGRYDGYTF